This T cell receptor (beta chain) was documented in a study of cytomegalovirus exposure and HLA in healthy donors. Findings of the study overall: It was reported that the classifier diagnosed cytomegalovirus status with high specificity and sensitivity in both the original and validation cohorts. The authors enumerated over 150 TCR beta chains as linked to cytomegalovirus. Subsequent analysis revealed that first-cohort TCR clusters tended to co-occur in the 120 or so validation repertoires.

In the case of this clone: As yet, its antigen is unknown.

The approximately 120-subject validation cohort, separate from the roughly 700-subject first cohort, included the donors. After removal of 6 bases from V and 3 bases from J, the junction contained 0 bases not matched to a gene. In germline, CDR1 is ENHRY, CDR2 SYGVKD. This CDR3 region has 13 residues. Profiled with immunoSEQ multiplex PCR; TCRdb holds only in-frame clones, not every one. The data show 300,000 or so clones, roughly 86% seen once. This receptor was identified in a man aged 25-40 years in good health and CMV-seronegative. Sequences were obtained from PBMCs. V is TRBV10-3 and J is TRBJ2-2; 8 bases map to TRBD1. The CDR3 DNA follows: TGTGCCATCAGGACAGGGGACACCGGGGAGCTGTTTTTT. This gives the protein CAIRTGDTGELFF.